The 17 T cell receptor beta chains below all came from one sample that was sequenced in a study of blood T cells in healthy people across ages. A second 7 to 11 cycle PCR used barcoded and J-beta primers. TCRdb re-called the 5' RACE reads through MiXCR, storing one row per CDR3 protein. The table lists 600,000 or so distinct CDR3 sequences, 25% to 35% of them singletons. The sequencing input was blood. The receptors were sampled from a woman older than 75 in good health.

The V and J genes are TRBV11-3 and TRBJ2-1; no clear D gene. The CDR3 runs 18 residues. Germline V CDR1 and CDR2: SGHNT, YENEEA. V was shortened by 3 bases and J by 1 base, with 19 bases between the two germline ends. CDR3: CASSFSSIGSRSYNEQFF. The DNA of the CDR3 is TGTGCCAGCAGCTTCTCTAGTATAGGTTCAAGGTCCTACAATGAGCAGTTCTTC.

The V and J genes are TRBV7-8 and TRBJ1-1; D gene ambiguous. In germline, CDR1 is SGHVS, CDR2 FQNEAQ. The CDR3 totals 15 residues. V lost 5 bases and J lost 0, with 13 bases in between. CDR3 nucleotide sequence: TGTGCCAGCAGCGACCCCGGGAGCATGAACACTGAAGCTTTCTTT. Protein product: CASSDPGSMNTEAFF. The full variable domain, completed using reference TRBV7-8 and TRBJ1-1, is GAGVSQSPRYKVAKRGQDVALRCDPISGHVSLFWYQQALGQGPEFLTYFQNEAQLDKSGLPSDRFFAERPEGSVSTLKIQRTQQEDSAVYLCASSDPGSMNTEAFFGQGTRLTVV.

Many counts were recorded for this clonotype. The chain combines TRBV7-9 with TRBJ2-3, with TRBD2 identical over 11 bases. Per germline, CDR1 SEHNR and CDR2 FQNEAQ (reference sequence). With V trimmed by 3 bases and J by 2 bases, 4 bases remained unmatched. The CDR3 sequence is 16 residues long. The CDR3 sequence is CASSFTSGGYTDTQYF. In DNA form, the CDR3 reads TGTGCCAGCAGCTTCACTAGCGGGGGATACACAGATACGCAGTATTTT.

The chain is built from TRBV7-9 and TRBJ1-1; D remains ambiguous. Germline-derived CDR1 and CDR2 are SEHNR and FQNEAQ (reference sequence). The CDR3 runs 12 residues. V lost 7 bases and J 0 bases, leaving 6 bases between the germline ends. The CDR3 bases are TGTGCCAGCATGGGGATGAACACTGAAGCTTTCTTT. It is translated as CASMGMNTEAFF.

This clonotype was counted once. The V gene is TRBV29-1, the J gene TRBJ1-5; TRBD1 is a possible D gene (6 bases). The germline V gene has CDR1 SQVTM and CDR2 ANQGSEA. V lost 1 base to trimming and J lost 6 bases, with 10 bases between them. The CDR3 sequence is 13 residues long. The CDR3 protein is CSVEGGQSQPQHF. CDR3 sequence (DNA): TGCAGCGTTGAAGGGGGGCAGAGTCAGCCCCAGCATTTT. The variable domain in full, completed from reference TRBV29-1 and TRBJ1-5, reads SAVISQKPSRDICQRGTSLTIQCQVDSQVTMMFWYRQQPGQSLTLIATANQGSEATYESGFVIDKFPISRPNLTFSTLTVSNMSPEDSSIYLCSVEGGQSQPQHFGDGTRLSIL.

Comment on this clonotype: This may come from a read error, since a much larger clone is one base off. CDR3 sequence: CASSLAGVKDAQYF. CDR3 DNA sequence: TGTGCCAGCAGTCTTGCGGGGGTGAAAGATGCGCAGTATTTT. This rearrangement joins TRBV25-1 to TRBJ2-3; 7 bases are a match to TRBD2. This CDR3 is 14 amino acids long. Germline loops: CDR1 MGHDK, CDR2 SYGVNS.

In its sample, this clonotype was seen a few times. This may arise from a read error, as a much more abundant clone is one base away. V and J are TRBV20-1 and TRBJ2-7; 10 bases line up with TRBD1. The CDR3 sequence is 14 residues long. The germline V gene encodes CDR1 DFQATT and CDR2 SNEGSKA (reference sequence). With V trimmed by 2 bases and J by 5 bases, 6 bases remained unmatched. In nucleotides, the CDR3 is TGCAGTGCTAGACCTGAGACAGGGGGCGACGAGCAGTACTTC. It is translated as CSARPETGGDEQYF.

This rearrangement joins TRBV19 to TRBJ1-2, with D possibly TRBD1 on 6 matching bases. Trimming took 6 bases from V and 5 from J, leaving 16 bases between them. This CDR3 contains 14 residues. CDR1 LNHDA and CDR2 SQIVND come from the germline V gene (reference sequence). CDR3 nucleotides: TGTGCCAGTAGCCCCCGGGACAAGAATTATGGCTACACCTTC. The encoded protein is CASSPRDKNYGYTF.

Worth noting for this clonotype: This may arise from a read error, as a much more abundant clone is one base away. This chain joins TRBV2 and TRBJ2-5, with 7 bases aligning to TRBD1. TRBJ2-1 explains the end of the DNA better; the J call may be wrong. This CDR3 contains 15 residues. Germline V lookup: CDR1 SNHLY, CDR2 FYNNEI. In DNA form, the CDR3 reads TGTGCCAGCAGTAGCGGACAGGCGGCAGGAAGTGGGCAGTTCTTC. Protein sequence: CASSSGQAAGSGQFF.

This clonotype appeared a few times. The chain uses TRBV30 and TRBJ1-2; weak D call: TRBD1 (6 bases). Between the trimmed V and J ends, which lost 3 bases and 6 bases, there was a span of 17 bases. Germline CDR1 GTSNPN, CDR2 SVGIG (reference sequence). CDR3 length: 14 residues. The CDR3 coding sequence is TGTGCCTGGAGCCACCTCAGGGGAATAAATGGCTACACCTTC. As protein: CAWSHLRGINGYTF.

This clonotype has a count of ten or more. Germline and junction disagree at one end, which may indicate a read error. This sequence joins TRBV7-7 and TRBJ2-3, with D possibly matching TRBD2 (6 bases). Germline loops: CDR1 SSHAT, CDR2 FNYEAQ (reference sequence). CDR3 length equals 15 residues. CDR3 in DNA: TGTGCTAGCAGCCCGGGACTGATTAGCACAGATACGCAGTATTTT. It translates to CASSPGLISTDTQYF.

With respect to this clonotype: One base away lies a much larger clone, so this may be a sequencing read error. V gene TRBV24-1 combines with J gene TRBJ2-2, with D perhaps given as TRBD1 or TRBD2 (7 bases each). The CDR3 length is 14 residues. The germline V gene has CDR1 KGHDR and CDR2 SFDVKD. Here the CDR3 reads CATSDVTTGRERFF. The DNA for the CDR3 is TGTGCCACCAGTGATGTAACGACAGGGAGGGAGCGGTTTTTT.

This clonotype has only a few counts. In DNA, the CDR3 is TGTGCCAGCAGCCAAGACGGGCAGAGCAATCAGCCCCAGCATTTT. It encodes CASSQDGQSNQPQHF. The rearrangement links TRBV4-2 to TRBJ1-5, with D unclear. There are 15 residues in the CDR3. Germline V gene lookup returns CDR1 LGHNA and CDR2 YNFKEQ. Trimming took 0 bases from V and 1 from J, leaving 7 bases between them.

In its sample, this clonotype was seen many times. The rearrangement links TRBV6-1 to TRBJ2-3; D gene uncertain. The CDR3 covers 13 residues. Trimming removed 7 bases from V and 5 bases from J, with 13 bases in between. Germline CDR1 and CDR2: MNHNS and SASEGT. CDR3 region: CASTLSRQDTQYF. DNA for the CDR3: TGTGCCAGCACCCTCTCCCGGCAAGATACGCAGTATTTT.

The CDR3 coding sequence is TGCAGTGCTAGAGATAACCAGAGCCCTGGAAACACCATATATTTT. Its translation is CSARDNQSPGNTIYF. The chain links TRBV20-1 to TRBJ1-3; D remains unclear. Trimming shortened V by 0 bases and J by 2 bases, and 11 bases separated the two germline ends. Per the germline V gene, CDR1 is DFQATT and CDR2 is SNEGSKA (reference sequence). The CDR3 is 15 residues long.

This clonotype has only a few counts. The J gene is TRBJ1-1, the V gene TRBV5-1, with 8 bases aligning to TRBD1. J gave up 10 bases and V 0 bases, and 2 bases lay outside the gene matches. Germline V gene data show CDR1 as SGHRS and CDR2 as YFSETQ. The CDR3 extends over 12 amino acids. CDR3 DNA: TGCGCCAGCAGCTTGGAAACAGGGGGAGCTTTCTTT. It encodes CASSLETGGAFF.

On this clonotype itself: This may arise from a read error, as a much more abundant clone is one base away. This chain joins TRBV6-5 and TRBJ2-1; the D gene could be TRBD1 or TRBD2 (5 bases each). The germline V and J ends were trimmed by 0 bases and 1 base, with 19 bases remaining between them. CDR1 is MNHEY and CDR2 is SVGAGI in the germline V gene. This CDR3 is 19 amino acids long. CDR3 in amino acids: CASSYSNPRGASSYNEQFF. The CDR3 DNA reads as TGTGCCAGCAGTTACTCGAACCCACGAGGGGCCTCTTCCTACAATGAGCAGTTCTTC.